This TCR beta chain was sequenced for a study of cytomegalovirus exposure and HLA in healthy donors. Whole-study findings and limits: Earlier analysis found most TCR beta V segments productive about 87% or about 30% of the time. As a later analysis showed, a missense DCLRE1C variant was linked to trimming of TCR beta V- and J-genes. As immune exposure information, only CMV serostatus was available. Published work reported that the classifier diagnosed cytomegalovirus status with high specificity and sensitivity.

Amplification used 60 Vbeta primers and 13 Jbeta primers. Repertoires were generated with immunoSEQ multiplex PCR, while TCRdb's copy carries only in-frame clones and drops some. The sample has 35,000 to 55,000 clones, 60% to 80% seen once. This clone has more than one count but fewer than ten. The antigen remains unidentified. The V gene lost 2 bases and the J gene lost 4 bases, with 11 bases spanning the gap. CDR1 and CDR2 from the germline V gene are MNHEY and SMNVEV (reference sequence). This CDR3 has 14 amino acids. This sequence originates from a man younger than 45 in good health and CMV-seronegative. Sequencing was carried out using PBMCs. V and J are TRBV27 and TRBJ1-1; D gene uncertain. CDR3: CASSLTLPGTEAFF. The CDR3 bases are TGTGCCAGCAGTTTAACTTTGCCAGGCACTGAAGCTTTCTTT.